Following are 9 T cell receptor beta chains from one sample sequenced in a study of cytomegalovirus exposure and HLA in healthy donors. Researchers ran the PCR with 60 Vbeta and 13 Jbeta primers. Generated by immunoSEQ multiplex PCR, the TCRdb table keeps only in-frame clones and is missing some. Here the sample spans 100,000 or so clones, more than 60% being singletons. What was sequenced was PBMCs. Receptors were obtained from a female donor in good health and CMV-seropositive.

The sample holds one count of this clone. V is TRBV7-9 and J is TRBJ1-4, with 7 bases lining up with TRBD1. Germline trimming cut 5 bases from V and 7 bases from J; bases unmatched to any gene: 10. The CDR3 is 15 amino acids. Germline V gives CDR1 SEHNR, CDR2 FQNEAQ (reference sequence). The CDR3 protein is CASSPAGGIGEKLFF. The CDR3 region has the DNA TGTGCCAGCAGCCCGGCAGGGGGAATCGGTGAAAAACTGTTTTTT.

This chain connects TRBV2 to TRBJ2-7, with a possible D match to TRBD2 (6 bases). Germline-derived CDR1 and CDR2 are SNHLY and FYNNEI. This CDR3 region has 14 residues. V shed 6 bases and J shed 6 bases, with 18 bases lying between them. The CDR3 loop is CASSPVYPSAEQYF. CDR3 in DNA: TGTGCCAGCAGCCCAGTATACCCTAGCGCCGAGCAGTACTTC. Together with reference TRBV2 and TRBJ2-7, the CDR3 gives the full variable domain: EPEVTQTPSHQVTQMGQEVILRCVPISNHLYFYWYRQILGQKVEFLVSFYNNEISEKSEIFDDQFSVERPDGSNFTLKIRSTKLEDSAMYFCASSPVYPSAEQYFGPGTRLTVT.

The V call is TRBV28, the J call TRBJ2-2; no clear D. This CDR3 is built from 15 residues. V was shortened by 5 bases and J by 6 bases, with 16 bases between the two germline ends. Germline-derived CDR1 and CDR2 are MDHEN and SYDVKM. This chain's CDR3 is CASSLIRRGSGELFF. The DNA for the CDR3 is TGTGCCAGCAGTCTCATCCGGAGAGGCTCCGGGGAGCTGTTTTTT.

The chain links TRBV11-1 to TRBJ2-7; 9 positions match TRBD2. This CDR3 is built from 17 residues. The germline CDR1 and CDR2 sequences are SGHAT and FQDESV (reference sequence). The ends lost 0 bases at V and 0 bases at J; junction bases unmatched: 6. This CDR3 reads CASSLASGGLFSYEQYF. The CDR3 DNA reads as TGTGCCAGCAGCTTAGCTAGCGGGGGACTCTTCTCCTACGAGCAGTACTTC.

The V call is TRBV30, the J call TRBJ1-1; maybe TRBD1 (5 bases). Germline CDR1 is GTSNPN and CDR2 is SVGIG (reference sequence). Between the trimmed V and J ends, which lost 1 base and 0 bases, there was a span of 6 bases. The CDR3 has 13 amino acids. CDR3 in DNA: TGTGCCTGGAGTGGACAGTTGAACACTGAAGCTTTCTTT. Its translation: CAWSGQLNTEAFF.

The chain links TRBV2 to TRBJ1-4, with TRBD1 matching 8 bases. V shed 6 bases and J 7 bases; nucleotides not matched to a gene: 4. This CDR3 is built from 13 residues. Germline loops: CDR1 SNHLY, CDR2 FYNNEI. CDR3 sequence reads: CASRDRVGEKLFF. CDR3 in DNA: TGTGCCAGCAGGGACAGGGTTGGTGAAAAACTGTTTTTT.

The chain links TRBV7-2 to TRBJ1-1; D is ambiguous. V lost 1 base, J lost 5 bases, and 20 bases lay in between. Looked up from germline, CDR1 is SGHTA and CDR2 is FQGNSA. The CDR3 covers 17 residues. The CDR3 region has the DNA TGTGCCAGCAGCTTAGAGCCACCTCCAATGATGCGGACTGAAGCTTTCTTT. Its protein is CASSLEPPPMMRTEAFF. Looking up the rest from reference TRBV7-2 and TRBJ1-1 gives the full variable domain: GAGVSQSPSNKVTEKGKDVELRCDPISGHTALYWYRQSLGQGLEFLIYFQGNSAPDKSGLPSDRFSAERTGGSVSTLTIQRTQQEDSAVYLCASSLEPPPMMRTEAFFGQGTRLTVV.

The rearrangement joins TRBV28 to TRBJ2-7, with 9 bases that match TRBD2. Germline V CDR1 and CDR2: MDHEN, SYDVKM. The CDR3 spans 14 residues. V gave up 7 bases and J gave up 6 bases; unmatched junction bases: 10. CDR3 sequence reads: CASNLSGRPGEQYF. The DNA of the CDR3 is TGTGCCAGCAATCTAAGCGGGAGGCCGGGCGAGCAGTACTTC.

The chain carries TRBV9 and TRBJ1-5; a weak D match, TRBD1 (5 bases). The germline V and J ends were trimmed by 4 bases and 4 bases, with 15 bases remaining between them. From germline, CDR1 is SGDLS and CDR2 YYNGEE. There are 15 residues in the CDR3. Here the CDR3 reads CASSPHGGWNQPQHF. The CDR3 coding sequence is TGTGCCAGCAGCCCTCACGGGGGTTGGAATCAGCCCCAGCATTTT.